This TCR beta chain was recovered during a study of T cells in Graves' hyperthyroidism and ophthalmopathy. The study, taken as a whole, reports: Expanded thyroid clonotypes (above 0.001) were mostly also found in blood. Patients with ophthalmopathy were separated from those with stable hyperthyroidism by a 13 V-J model.

The length of the CDR3 is 20 residues. Unmatched junction bases numbered 16, after V lost 5 bases and J lost 2 bases. Researchers amplified the TCR beta CDR3 regions from RNA transcripts. TCR CDR3 regions were first amplified by RT-PCR with HTBI primers. TCRdb re-analysed the multiplex PCR reads in MiXCR, keeping a single row per CDR3 protein. The table lists 600,000 to 900,000 distinct CDR3 sequences, about 17% of them singletons, with under 10% in the top ten. Worth noting for this clonotype: Its cognate antigen is unknown.

Clinical symptoms, serum thyroxine, TRAb, thyroid ultrasound and orbital computed tomography established diagnosis. The chain carries TRBV12-3 or TRBV12-4 and TRBJ2-1, with 12 bases that match TRBD2. Sequenced material: blood. The sequence derives from a man aged 18 to 30 with Graves' hyperthyroidism. Here the CDR3 DNA reads TGTGCCAGCAGTCTCTCTAGCGGGAGGGCCTTGGGTACCCCCTACAATGAGCAGTTCTTC. Its protein product is CASSLSSGRALGTPYNEQFF.